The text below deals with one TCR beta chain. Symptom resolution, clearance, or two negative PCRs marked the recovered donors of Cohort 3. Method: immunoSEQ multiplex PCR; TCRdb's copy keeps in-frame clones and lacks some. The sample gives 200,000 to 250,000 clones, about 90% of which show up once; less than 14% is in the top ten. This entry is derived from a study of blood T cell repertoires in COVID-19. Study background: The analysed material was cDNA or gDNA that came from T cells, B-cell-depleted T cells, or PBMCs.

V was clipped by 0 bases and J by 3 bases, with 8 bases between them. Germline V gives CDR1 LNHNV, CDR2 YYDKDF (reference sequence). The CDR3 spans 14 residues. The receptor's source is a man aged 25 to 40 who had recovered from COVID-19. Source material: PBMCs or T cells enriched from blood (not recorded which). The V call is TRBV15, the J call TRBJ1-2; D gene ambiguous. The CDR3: CATSRDVSYYGYTF. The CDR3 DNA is TGTGCCACCAGCAGAGATGTGTCCTACTATGGCTACACCTTC.